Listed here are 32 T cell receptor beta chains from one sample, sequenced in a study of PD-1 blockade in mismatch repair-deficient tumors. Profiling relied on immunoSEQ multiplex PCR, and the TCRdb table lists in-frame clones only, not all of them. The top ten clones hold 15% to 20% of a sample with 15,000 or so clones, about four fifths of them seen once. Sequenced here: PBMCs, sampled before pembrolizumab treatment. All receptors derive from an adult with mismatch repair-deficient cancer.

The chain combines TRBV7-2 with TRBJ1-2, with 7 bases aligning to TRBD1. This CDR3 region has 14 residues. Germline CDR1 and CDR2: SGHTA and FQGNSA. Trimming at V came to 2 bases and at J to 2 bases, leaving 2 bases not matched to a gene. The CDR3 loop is CASSLSTGNYGYTF. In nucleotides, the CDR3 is TGTGCCAGCAGCTTATCGACAGGGAACTATGGCTACACCTTC.

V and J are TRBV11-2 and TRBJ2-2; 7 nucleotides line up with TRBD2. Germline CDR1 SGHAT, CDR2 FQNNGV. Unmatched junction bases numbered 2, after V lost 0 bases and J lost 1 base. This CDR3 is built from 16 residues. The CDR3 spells CASSLDGRRNTGELFF. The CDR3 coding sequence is TGTGCCAGCAGCTTAGACGGGAGGCGGAACACCGGGGAGCTGTTTTTT.

CDR3 amino acids: CASSTRTGPGEQYF. In DNA, the CDR3 is TGTGCCAGCAGCACCCGTACAGGGCCGGGGGAGCAGTACTTC. The V gene is TRBV7-8, the J gene TRBJ2-7; TRBD1 is a possible D gene (6 bases). Germline V gene sequence: CDR1 SGHVS, CDR2 FQNEAQ. The CDR3 is 14 amino acids. V shed 5 bases and J shed 7 bases, with 18 bases lying between them.

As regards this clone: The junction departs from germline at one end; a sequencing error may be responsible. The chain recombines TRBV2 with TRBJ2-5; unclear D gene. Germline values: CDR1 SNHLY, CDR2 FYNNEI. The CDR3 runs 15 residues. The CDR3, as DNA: TGTACCAGCAGTGTGAGACCCTCGAGAGGAGAGACCCAGTACTTC. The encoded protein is CTSSVRPSRGETQYF. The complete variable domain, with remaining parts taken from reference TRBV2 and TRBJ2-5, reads EPEVTQTPSHQVTQMGQEVILRCVPISNHLYFYWYRQILGQKVEFLVSFYNNEISEKSEIFDDQFSVERPDGSNFTLKIRSTKLEDSAMYFCTSSVRPSRGETQYFGPGTRLLVL.

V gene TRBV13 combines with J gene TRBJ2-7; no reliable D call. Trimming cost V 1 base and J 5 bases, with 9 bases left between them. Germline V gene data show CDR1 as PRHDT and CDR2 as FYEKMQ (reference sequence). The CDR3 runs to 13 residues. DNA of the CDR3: TGTGCCAGCAGCTTAGAGAACAAGGACGAGCAGTACTTC. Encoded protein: CASSLENKDEQYF.

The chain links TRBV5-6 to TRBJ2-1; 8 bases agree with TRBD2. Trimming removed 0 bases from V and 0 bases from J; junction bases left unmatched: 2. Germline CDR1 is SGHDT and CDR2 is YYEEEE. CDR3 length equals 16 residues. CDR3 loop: CASSLGLASSYNEQFF. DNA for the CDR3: TGTGCCAGCAGCTTGGGACTAGCGAGCTCCTACAATGAGCAGTTCTTC.

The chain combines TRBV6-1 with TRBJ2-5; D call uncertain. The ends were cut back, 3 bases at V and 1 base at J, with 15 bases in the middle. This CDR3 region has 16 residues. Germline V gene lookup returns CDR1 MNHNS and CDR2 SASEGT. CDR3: CASSDGGNILQETQYF. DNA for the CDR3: TGTGCCAGCAGTGATGGTGGAAATATCCTCCAAGAGACCCAGTACTTC.

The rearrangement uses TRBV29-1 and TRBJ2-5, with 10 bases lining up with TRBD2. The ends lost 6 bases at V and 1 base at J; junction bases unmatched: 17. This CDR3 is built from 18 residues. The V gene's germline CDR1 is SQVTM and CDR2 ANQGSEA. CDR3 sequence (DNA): TGCAGCGTCCCAGGGGGCCAGCGGGAGGGCCTATTCCAAGAGACCCAGTACTTC. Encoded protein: CSVPGGQREGLFQETQYF.

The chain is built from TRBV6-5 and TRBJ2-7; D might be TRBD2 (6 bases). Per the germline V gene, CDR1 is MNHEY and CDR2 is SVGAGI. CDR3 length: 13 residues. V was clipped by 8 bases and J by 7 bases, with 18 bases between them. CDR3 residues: CASSGNRDLEQYF. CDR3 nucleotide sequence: TGTGCCAGCTCTGGGAACCGGGACTTGGAGCAGTACTTC.

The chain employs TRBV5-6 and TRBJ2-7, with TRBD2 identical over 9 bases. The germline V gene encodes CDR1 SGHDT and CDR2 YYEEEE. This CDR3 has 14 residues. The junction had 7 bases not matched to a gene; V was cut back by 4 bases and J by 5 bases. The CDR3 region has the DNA TGTGCCAGCAGCCATAGCGGGAGTATCCACGAGCAGTACTTC. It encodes CASSHSGSIHEQYF.

CDR3: CASTRRAEAFF. CDR3 DNA sequence: TGTGCCAGCACACGAAGAGCTGAAGCTTTCTTT. The chain employs TRBV28 and TRBJ1-1; D not resolved. V lost 7 bases and J lost 6, with 9 bases in between. The germline V gene has CDR1 MDHEN and CDR2 SYDVKM. The CDR3 consists of 11 residues.

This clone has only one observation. The CDR3 nucleotides read TGTGCCTGGAGTACCGGACAGGAAACCTACAATGAGCAGTTCTTC. This sequence encodes CAWSTGQETYNEQFF. The chain joins TRBV30 to TRBJ2-1; 7 bases are a match to TRBD1. Germline CDR1 and CDR2: GTSNPN and SVGIG (reference sequence). Unmatched junction bases numbered 6, after V lost 2 bases and J lost 2 bases. The CDR3 runs to 15 residues. The entire variable domain, with the rest obtained from reference TRBV30 and TRBJ2-1, is as follows: SQTIHQWPATLVQPVGSPLSLECTVEGTSNPNLYWYRQAAGRGLQLLFYSVGIGQISSEVPQNLSASRPQDRQFILSSKKLLLSDSGFYLCAWSTGQETYNEQFFGPGTRLTVL.

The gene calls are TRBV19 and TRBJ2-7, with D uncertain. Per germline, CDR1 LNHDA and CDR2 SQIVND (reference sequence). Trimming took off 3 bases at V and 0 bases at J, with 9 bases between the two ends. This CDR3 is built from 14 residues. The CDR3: CASSMRGSSYEQYF. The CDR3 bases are TGTGCCAGTAGTATGAGAGGCAGCTCCTACGAGCAGTACTTC.

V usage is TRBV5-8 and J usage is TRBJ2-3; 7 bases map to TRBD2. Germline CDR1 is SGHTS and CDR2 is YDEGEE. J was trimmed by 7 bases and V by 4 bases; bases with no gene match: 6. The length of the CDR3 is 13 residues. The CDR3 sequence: CASSDGTTNTQYF. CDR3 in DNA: TGTGCCAGCAGCGACGGGACTACCAATACGCAGTATTTT. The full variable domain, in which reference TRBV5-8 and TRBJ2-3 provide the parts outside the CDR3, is EAGVTQSPTHLIKTRGQQATLRCSPISGHTSVYWYQQALGLGLQFLLWYDEGEERNRGNFPPRFSGRQFPNYSSELNVNALELEDSALYLCASSDGTTNTQYFGPGTRLTVL.

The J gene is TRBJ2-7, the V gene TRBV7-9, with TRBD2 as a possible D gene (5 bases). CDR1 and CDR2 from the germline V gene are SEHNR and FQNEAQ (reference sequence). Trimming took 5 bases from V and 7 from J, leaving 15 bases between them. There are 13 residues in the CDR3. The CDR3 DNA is TGTGCCAGCAGCATACTGGCCGGGGATGAGCAGTACTTC. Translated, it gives CASSILAGDEQYF.

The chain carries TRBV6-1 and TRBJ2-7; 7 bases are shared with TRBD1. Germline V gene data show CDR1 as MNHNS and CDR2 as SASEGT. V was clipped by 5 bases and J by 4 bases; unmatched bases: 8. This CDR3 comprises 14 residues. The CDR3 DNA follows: TGTGCCAGCAGTTCCCGACAGGGATGGTACGAGCAGTACTTC. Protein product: CASSSRQGWYEQYF.

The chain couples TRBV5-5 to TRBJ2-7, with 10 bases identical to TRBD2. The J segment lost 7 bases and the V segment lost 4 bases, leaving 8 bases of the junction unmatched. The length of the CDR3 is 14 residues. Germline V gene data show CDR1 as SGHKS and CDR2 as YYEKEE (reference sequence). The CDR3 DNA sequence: TGTGCCAGCAGCGGACTAGCGGAGAGAGGGGAGCAGTACTTC. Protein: CASSGLAERGEQYF.

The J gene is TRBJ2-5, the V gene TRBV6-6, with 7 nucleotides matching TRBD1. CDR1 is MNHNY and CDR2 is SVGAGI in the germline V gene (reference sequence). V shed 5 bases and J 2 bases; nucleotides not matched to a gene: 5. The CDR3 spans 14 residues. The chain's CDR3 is CASSTGTAQETQYF. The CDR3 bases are TGTGCCAGCAGTACCGGGACAGCGCAAGAGACCCAGTACTTC.

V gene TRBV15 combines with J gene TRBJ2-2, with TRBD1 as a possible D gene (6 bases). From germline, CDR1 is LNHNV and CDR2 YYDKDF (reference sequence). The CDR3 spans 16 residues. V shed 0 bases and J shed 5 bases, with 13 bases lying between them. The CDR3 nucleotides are TGTGCCACCAGCAGAGATCCCAAAGGGGGTACCGGGGAGCTGTTTTTT. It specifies CATSRDPKGGTGELFF.

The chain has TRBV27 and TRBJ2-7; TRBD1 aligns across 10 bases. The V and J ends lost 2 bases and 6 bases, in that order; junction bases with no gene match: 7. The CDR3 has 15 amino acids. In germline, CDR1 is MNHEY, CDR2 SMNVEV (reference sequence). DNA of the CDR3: TGTGCCAGCAGTTTAAATCCGGGACAGGGGTCCGAGCAGTACTTC. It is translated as CASSLNPGQGSEQYF.

The CDR3 sequence is CSARSYNEQFF. The CDR3 DNA is TGCAGTGCTAGGTCTTACAATGAGCAGTTCTTC. The genes are TRBV20-1 and TRBJ2-1, with unresolved D. The ends were cut back, 3 bases at V and 4 bases at J, with 4 bases in the middle. Germline-derived CDR1 and CDR2 are DFQATT and SNEGSKA (reference sequence). The CDR3 totals 11 residues.

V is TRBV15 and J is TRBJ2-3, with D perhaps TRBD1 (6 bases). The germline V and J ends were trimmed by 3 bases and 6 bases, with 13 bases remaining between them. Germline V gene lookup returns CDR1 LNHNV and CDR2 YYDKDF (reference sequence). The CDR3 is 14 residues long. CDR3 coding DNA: TGTGCCACCAGCAGGTCAGGGGACGTTGATACGCAGTATTTT. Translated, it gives CATSRSGDVDTQYF. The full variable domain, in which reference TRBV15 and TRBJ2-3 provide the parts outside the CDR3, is DAMVIQNPRYQVTQFGKPVTLSCSQTLNHNVMYWYQQKSSQAPKLLFHYYDKDFNNEADTPDNFQSRRPNTSFCFLDIRSPGLGDTAMYLCATSRSGDVDTQYFGPGTRLTVL.

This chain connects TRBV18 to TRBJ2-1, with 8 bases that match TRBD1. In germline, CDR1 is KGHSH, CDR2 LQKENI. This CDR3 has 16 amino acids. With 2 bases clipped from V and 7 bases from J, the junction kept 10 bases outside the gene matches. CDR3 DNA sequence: TGTGCCAGCTCACCAGGGGACAGGCTAAGAGGGAATGAGCAGTTCTTC. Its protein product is CASSPGDRLRGNEQFF.

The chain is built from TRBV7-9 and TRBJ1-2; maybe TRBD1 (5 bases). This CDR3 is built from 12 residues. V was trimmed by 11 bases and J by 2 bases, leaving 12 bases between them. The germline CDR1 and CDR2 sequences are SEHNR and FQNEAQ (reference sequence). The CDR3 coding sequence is TGTGCCTCCGGGACTCCCAACTATGGCTACACCTTC. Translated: CASGTPNYGYTF. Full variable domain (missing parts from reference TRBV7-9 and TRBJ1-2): DTGVSQNPRHKITKRGQNVTFRCDPISEHNRLYWYRQTLGQGPEFLTYFQNEAQLEKSRLLSDRFSAERPKGSFSTLEIQRTEQGDSAMYLCASGTPNYGYTFGSGTRLTVV.

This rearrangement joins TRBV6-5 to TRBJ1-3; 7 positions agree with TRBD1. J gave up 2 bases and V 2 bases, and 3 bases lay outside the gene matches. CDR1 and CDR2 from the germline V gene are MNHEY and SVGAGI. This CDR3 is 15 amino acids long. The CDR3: CASSYQGTAGNTIYF. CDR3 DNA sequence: TGTGCCAGCAGTTACCAGGGGACAGCTGGAAACACCATATATTTT.

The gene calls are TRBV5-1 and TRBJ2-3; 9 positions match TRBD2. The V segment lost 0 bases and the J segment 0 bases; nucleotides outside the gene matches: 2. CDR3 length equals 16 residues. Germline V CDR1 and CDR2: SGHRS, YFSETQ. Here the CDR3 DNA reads TGCGCCAGCAGCTTGGAAACTAGCGGGAGCACAGATACGCAGTATTTT. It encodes CASSLETSGSTDTQYF.

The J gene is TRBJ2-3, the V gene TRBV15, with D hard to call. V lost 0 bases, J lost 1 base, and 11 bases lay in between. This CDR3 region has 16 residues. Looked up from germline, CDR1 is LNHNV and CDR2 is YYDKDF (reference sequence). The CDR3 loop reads CATSRDDELGTDTQYF. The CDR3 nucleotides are TGTGCCACCAGCAGAGATGATGAGCTGGGCACAGATACGCAGTATTTT.

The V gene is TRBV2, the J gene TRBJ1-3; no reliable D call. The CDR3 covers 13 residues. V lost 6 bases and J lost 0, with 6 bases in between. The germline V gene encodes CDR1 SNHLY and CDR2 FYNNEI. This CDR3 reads CASRASSGNTIYF. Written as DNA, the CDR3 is TGTGCCAGCAGGGCGAGCTCTGGAAACACCATATATTTT.

CDR3 protein: CASNRTGERGYTF. The CDR3 nucleotides read TGTGCCAGCAATAGGACAGGGGAGAGAGGCTACACCTTC. The chain couples TRBV27 to TRBJ1-2, with 9 bases matching TRBD1. V shed 7 bases and J 8 bases; nucleotides not matched to a gene: 8. From germline, CDR1 is MNHEY and CDR2 SMNVEV (reference sequence). The CDR3 has 13 residues.

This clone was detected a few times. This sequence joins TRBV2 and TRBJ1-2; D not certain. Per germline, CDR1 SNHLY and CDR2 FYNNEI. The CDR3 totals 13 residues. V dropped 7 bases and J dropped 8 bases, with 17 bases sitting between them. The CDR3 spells CASNLETAGGYTF. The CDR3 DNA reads TGTGCCAGCAACCTAGAGACGGCTGGAGGCTACACCTTC.

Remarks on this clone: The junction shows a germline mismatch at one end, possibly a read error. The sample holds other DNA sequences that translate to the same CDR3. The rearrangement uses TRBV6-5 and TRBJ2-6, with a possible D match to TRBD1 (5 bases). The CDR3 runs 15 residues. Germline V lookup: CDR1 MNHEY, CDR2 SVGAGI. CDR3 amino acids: CASSYSMEGANVLTF. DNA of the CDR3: TGTGCCAGCAGTTACTCGATGGAAGGGGCCAACGTCCTGACTTTT.

The CDR3 DNA follows: TGTGCCATCATGGAGCGGGAGAACTCAGAGAATGAGCAGTTCTTC. Amino acids: CAIMERENSENEQFF. The J gene is TRBJ2-1, the V gene TRBV10-3; TRBD2 matches 8 bases. In germline, CDR1 is ENHRY, CDR2 SYGVKD. The CDR3 sequence is 15 residues long. After removal of 7 bases from V and 7 bases from J, the junction contained 12 bases not matched to a gene.